The 9 T cell receptor beta chains in this list originate from one sample, sequenced in a study of beta chain features in type 1 diabetes. All of the isolated RNA was reverse transcribed, so expressed TCRB transcripts were sequenced. Profiling relied on immunoSEQ multiplex PCR, and the TCRdb table lists in-frame clones only, not all of them. The sample has more than 350,000 clones, about an eighth seen once. The sequencing input was naive CD4+ T cells from blood. The receptors were sampled from a woman between 18 and 30 years old in good health.

Details on this clone: One base away lies a much larger clone, so this may be a sequencing read error. Other DNA sequences of this sample code for an identical CDR3. This sequence joins TRBV29-1 and TRBJ2-1, with 14 bases lining up with TRBD2. The CDR3 runs to 14 residues. With 6 bases clipped from V and 8 bases from J, the junction kept 6 bases outside the gene matches. Germline V gives CDR1 SQVTM, CDR2 ANQGSEA. The CDR3, as DNA: TGCAGCGTGCTTCCGGGACTAGCGGGAGATGAGCAGTTCTTC. Its protein product is CSVLPGLAGDEQFF.

Notes on this clone: This specimen includes other DNA sequences encoding the same CDR3. V is TRBV28 and J is TRBJ2-4; TRBD1 matches 7 bases. This CDR3 contains 14 residues. Germline assignment: CDR1 MDHEN and CDR2 SYDVKM. J was trimmed by 1 base and V by 4 bases; bases with no gene match: 1. The CDR3, as DNA: TGTGCCAGCAGTTCAGGGGGTGCCAAAAACATTCAGTACTTC. It specifies CASSSGGAKNIQYF. The full variable domain, its missing parts supplied by reference TRBV28 and TRBJ2-4, is DVKVTQSSRYLVKRTGEKVFLECVQDMDHENMFWYRQDPGLGLRLIYFSYDVKMKEKGDIPEGYSVSREKKERFSLILESASTNQTSMYLCASSSGGAKNIQYFGAGTRLSVL.

The chain is built from TRBV21-1 and TRBJ2-7; TRBD1, the table's D call, lacks a check against the DNA. TRBV21-1 is termed a pseudogene. CDR3 length: 17 amino acids. The CDR3 coding sequence is TGTGCCAGCAGCAAAGAGGGACAGGGGCCGGGGACCTACGAGCAGTACGTC. This codes for CASSKEGQGPGTYEQYV.

This clone was seen only a few times. The CDR3 loop is CASSQELGHSYNEQFF. The CDR3 coding sequence is TGTGCCAGCAGCCAAGAACTCGGCCACTCCTACAATGAGCAGTTCTTC. The V call is TRBV14, the J call TRBJ2-1; D unresolved. Germline V CDR1 and CDR2: SGHDN, FVKESK. This CDR3 contains 16 residues. The V and J ends lost 0 bases and 0 bases respectively, with 9 bases between them.

This clone was observed a handful of times. CDR3 in amino acids: CASSQVLAGSNNEQFF. In DNA form, the CDR3 reads TGCGCCAGCAGCCAAGTGCTAGCGGGATCAAACAATGAGCAGTTCTTC. The gene calls are TRBV4-3 and TRBJ2-1; TRBD2 matches at 9 bases. Germline lookup yields CDR1 LGHNA and CDR2 YSLEER. After removal of 1 base from V and 5 bases from J, the junction contained 6 bases not matched to a gene. The CDR3 contains 16 residues.

V and J are TRBV6-6 and TRBJ2-6, with D hard to call. Germline CDR1 MNHNY, CDR2 SVGAGI (reference sequence). There are 13 residues in the CDR3. Deletions cut 7 bases from V and 3 bases from J, with 7 bases between. CDR3 protein: CASIGFGANVLTF. In nucleotides, the CDR3 is TGTGCCAGCATTGGTTTTGGGGCCAACGTCCTGACTTTC.

This clone has just a few counts. The CDR3 protein is CASSRLAGATDTQYF. The CDR3 nucleotides read TGTGCCAGCAGCCGACTAGCGGGGGCAACAGATACGCAGTATTTT. The chain carries TRBV7-8 and TRBJ2-3; 12 bases agree with TRBD2. The ends lost 5 bases at V and 3 bases at J; junction bases unmatched: 3. Germline V gene sequence: CDR1 SGHVS, CDR2 FQNEAQ. The CDR3 consists of 15 residues. Full variable domain (rest looked up from reference TRBV7-8 and TRBJ2-3): GAGVSQSPRYKVAKRGQDVALRCDPISGHVSLFWYQQALGQGPEFLTYFQNEAQLDKSGLPSDRFFAERPEGSVSTLKIQRTQQEDSAVYLCASSRLAGATDTQYFGPGTRLTVL.

This chain links TRBV20-1 with TRBJ1-1; D gene uncertain. Germline lookup yields CDR1 DFQATT and CDR2 SNEGSKA (reference sequence). The CDR3 spans 11 residues. The V and J ends lost 6 bases and 11 bases respectively, with 16 bases between them. CDR3 loop: CSAEGKGSAFF. Here the CDR3 DNA reads TGCAGTGCCGAGGGTAAGGGTTCGGCTTTCTTT.

This clone was detected a few times. The rearrangement uses TRBV27 and TRBJ2-2; D gene uncertain. Trimming shortened V by 1 base and J by 6 bases, and 6 bases separated the two germline ends. CDR1 is MNHEY, CDR2 SMNVEV, per germline (reference sequence). The CDR3 totals 13 residues. The CDR3 is CASSLYGSGELFF. In DNA form, the CDR3 reads TGTGCCAGCAGTTTATATGGGTCCGGGGAGCTGTTTTTT.